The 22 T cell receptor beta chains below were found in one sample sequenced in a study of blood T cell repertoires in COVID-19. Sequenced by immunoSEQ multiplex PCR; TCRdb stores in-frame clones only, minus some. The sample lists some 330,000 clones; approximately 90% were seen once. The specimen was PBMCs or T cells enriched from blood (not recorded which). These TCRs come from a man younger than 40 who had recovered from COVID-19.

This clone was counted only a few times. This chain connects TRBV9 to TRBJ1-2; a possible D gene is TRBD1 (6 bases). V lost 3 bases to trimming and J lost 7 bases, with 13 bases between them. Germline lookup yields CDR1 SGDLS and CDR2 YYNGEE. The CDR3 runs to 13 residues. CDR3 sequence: CASSAGQTGGYTF. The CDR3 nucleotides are TGTGCCAGCAGCGCCGGACAGACCGGTGGCTACACCTTC.

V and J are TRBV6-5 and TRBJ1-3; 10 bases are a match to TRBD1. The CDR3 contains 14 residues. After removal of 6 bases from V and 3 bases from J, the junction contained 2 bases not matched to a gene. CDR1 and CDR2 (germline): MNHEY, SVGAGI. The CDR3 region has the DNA TGTGCCAGCAGGGACAGGGGGTTTGGAAACACCATATATTTT. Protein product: CASRDRGFGNTIYF.

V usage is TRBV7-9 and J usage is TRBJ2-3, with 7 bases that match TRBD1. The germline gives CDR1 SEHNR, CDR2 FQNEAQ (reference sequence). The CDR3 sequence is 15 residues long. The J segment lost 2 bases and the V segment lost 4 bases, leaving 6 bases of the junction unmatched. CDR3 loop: CASSSRTGDTDTQYF. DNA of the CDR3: TGTGCCAGCAGCTCTAGGACAGGAGACACAGATACGCAGTATTTT.

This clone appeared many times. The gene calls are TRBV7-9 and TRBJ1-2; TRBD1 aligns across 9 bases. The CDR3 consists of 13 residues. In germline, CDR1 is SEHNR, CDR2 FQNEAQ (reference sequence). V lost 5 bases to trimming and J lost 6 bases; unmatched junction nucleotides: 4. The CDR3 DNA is TGTGCCAGCAGCAGAGGACAGGGGCATGGCTACACCTTC. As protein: CASSRGQGHGYTF.

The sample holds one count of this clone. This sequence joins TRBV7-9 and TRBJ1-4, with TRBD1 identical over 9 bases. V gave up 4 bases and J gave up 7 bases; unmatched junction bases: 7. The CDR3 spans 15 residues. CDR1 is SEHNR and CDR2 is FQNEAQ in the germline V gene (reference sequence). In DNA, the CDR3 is TGTGCCAGCAGCTCCACAGGGGGCGCGGGTGAAAAACTGTTTTTT. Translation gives CASSSTGGAGEKLFF.

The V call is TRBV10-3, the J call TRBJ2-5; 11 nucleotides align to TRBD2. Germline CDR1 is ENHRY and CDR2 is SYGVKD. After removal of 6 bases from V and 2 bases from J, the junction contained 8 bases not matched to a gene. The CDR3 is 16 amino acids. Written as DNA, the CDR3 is TGTGCCATCAGCCTCGGGACTAGCGGAGTTCAAGAGACCCAGTACTTC. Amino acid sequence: CAISLGTSGVQETQYF.

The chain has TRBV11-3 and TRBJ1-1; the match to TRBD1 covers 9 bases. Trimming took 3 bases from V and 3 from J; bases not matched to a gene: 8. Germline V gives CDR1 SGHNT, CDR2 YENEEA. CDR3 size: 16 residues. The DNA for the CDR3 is TGTGCCAGCAGCTTCGGGACAGGGCGGGTGCACACTGAAGCTTTCTTT. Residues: CASSFGTGRVHTEAFF.

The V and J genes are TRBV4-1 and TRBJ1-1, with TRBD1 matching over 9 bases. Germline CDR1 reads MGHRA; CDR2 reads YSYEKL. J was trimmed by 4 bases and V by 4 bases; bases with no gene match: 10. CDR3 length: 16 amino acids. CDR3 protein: CASSPRQGVSSTEAFF. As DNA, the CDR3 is TGCGCCAGCAGCCCCCGACAGGGGGTATCCTCCACTGAAGCTTTCTTT.

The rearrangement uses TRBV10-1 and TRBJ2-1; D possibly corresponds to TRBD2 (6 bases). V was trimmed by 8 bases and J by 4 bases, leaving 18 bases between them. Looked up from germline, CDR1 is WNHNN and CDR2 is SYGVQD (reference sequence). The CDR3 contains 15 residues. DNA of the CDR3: TGCGCCAGCGCCTTGGGCGGGAACCGATACAATGAGCAGTTCTTC. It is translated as CASALGGNRYNEQFF.

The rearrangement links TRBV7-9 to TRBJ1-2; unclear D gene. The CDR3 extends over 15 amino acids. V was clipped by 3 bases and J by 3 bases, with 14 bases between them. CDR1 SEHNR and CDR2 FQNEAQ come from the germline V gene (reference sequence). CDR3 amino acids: CASSFLQSQDYGYTF. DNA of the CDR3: TGTGCCAGCAGCTTTTTGCAGTCTCAAGACTATGGCTACACCTTC.

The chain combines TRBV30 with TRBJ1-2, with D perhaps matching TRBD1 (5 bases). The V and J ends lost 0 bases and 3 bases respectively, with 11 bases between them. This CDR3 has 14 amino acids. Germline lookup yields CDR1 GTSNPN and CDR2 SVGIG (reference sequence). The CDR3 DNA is TGTGCCTGGAGTGTTCGGGGGTCATACTATGGCTACACCTTC. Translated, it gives CAWSVRGSYYGYTF.

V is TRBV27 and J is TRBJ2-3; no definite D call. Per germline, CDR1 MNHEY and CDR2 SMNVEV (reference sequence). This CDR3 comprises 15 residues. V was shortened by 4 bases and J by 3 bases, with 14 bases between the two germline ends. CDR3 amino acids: CASSSPSPLTDTQYF. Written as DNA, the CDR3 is TGTGCCAGCAGTTCCCCCTCCCCGTTGACAGATACGCAGTATTTT.

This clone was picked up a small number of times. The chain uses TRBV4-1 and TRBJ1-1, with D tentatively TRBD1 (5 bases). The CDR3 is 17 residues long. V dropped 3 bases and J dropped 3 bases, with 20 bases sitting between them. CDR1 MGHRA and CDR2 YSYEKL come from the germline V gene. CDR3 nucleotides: TGCGCCAGCAGCCATCATCCGGCGGGGGGTTCGGACACTGAAGCTTTCTTT. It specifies CASSHHPAGGSDTEAFF.

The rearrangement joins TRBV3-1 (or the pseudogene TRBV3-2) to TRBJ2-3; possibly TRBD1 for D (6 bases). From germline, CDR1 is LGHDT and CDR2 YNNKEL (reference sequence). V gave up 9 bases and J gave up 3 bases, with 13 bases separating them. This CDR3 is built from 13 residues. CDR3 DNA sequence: TGTGCCAGTCTCCAAGGGGGTACAGATACGCAGTATTTT. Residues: CASLQGGTDTQYF.

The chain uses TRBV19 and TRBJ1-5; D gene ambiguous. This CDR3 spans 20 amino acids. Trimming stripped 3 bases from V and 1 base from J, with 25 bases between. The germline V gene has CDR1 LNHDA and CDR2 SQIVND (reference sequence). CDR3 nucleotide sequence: TGTGCCAGTAGTATGAGGCTCGGTCCCCGAAGATTAGGCAGCAATCAGCCCCAGCATTTT. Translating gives CASSMRLGPRRLGSNQPQHF.

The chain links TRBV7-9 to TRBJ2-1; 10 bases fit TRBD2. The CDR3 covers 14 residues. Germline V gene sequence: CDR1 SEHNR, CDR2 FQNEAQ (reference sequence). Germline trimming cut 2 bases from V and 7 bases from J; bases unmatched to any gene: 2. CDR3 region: CASSLLAGVNEQFF. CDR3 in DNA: TGTGCCAGCAGCTTACTAGCGGGAGTTAATGAGCAGTTCTTC.

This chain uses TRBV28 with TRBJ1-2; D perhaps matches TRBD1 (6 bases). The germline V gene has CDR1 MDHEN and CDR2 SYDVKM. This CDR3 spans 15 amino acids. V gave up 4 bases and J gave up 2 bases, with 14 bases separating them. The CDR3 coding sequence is TGTGCCAGCAGTTCACAGGGTGAGGGAAACTATGGCTACACCTTC. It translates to CASSSQGEGNYGYTF.

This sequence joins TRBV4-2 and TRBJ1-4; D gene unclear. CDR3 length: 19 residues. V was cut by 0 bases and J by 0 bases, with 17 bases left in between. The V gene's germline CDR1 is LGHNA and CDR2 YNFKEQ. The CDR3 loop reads CASSQDPRPNRATNEKLFF. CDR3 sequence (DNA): TGTGCCAGCAGCCAAGACCCGCGTCCCAACCGTGCAACTAATGAAAAACTGTTTTTT.

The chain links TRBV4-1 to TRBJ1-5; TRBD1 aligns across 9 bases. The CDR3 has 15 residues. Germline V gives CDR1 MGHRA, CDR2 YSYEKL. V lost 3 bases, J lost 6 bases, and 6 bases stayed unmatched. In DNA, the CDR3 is TGCGCCAGCAGCCATAGGGACAGGGACGGTCAGCCCCAGCATTTT. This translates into CASSHRDRDGQPQHF.

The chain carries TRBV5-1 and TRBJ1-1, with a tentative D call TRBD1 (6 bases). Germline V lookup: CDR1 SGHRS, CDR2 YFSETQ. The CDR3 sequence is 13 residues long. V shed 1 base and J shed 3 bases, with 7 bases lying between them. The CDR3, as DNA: TGCGCCAGCAGCTTGACAGGGCACACTGAAGCTTTCTTT. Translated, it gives CASSLTGHTEAFF.

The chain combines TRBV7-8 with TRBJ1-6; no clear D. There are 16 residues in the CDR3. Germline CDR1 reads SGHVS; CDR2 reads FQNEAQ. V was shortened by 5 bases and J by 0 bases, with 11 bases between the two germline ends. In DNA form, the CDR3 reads TGTGCCAGCAGCCTGACGGCTAGCTCCTATAATTCACCCCTCCACTTT. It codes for CASSLTASSYNSPLHF.

The CDR3 protein is CATSGGRVSGNTIYF. The CDR3, as DNA: TGTGCCACCAGCGGAGGCAGGGTCTCCGGAAACACCATATATTTT. The V and J genes are TRBV15 and TRBJ1-3, with TRBD1 as a possible D gene (5 bases). V lost 5 bases and J 4 bases, leaving 15 bases between the germline ends. The CDR3 is 15 amino acids. CDR1 is LNHNV and CDR2 is YYDKDF in the germline V gene (reference sequence).